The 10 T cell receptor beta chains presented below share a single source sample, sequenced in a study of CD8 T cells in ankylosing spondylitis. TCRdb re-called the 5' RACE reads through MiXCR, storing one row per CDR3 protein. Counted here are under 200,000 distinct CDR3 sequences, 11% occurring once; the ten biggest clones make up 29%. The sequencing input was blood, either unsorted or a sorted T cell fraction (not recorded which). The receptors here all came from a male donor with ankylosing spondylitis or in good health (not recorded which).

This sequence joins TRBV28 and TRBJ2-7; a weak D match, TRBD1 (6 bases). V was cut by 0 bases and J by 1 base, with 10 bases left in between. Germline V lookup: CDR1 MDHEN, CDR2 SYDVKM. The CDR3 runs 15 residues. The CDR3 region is CASSLWGAGSYEQYF. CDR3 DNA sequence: TGTGCCAGCAGTTTATGGGGGGCCGGTTCCTACGAGCAGTACTTC.

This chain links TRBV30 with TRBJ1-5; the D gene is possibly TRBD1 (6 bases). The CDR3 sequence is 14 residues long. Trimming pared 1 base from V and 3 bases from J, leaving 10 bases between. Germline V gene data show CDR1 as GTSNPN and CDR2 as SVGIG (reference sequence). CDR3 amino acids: CAWSEQGYNQPQHF. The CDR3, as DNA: TGTGCCTGGAGTGAACAGGGCTACAATCAGCCCCAGCATTTT.

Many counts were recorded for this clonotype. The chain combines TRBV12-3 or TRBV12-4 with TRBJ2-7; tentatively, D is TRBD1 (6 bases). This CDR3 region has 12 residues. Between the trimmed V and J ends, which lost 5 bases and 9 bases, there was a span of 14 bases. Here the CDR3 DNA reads TGTGCCAGCAGTCTCAGGGGTAGCGTGCAGTACTTC. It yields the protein CASSLRGSVQYF.

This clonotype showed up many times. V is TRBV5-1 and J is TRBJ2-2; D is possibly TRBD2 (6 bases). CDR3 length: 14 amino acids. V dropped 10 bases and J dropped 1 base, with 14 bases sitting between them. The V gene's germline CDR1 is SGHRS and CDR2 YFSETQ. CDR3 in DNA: TGCGCCTCGGAGGAGGGTATGAACACCGGGGAGCTGTTTTTT. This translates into CASEEGMNTGELFF.

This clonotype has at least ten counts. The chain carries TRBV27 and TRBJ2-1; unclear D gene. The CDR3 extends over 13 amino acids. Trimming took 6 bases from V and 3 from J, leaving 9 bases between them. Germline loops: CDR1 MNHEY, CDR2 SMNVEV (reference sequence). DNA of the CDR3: TGTGCCAGCAGGCCAAATAGCTACAATGAGCAGTTCTTC. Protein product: CASRPNSYNEQFF.

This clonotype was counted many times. In DNA form, the CDR3 reads TGCAGTGCCCAAATAACAGGGAGGAGGTTGAACACTGAAGCTTTCTTT. This codes for CSAQITGRRLNTEAFF. This chain joins TRBV20-1 and TRBJ1-1, with D perhaps TRBD1 (6 bases). There are 16 residues in the CDR3. Trimming took off 6 bases at V and 0 bases at J, with 20 bases between the two ends. The germline CDR1 and CDR2 sequences are DFQATT and SNEGSKA (reference sequence).

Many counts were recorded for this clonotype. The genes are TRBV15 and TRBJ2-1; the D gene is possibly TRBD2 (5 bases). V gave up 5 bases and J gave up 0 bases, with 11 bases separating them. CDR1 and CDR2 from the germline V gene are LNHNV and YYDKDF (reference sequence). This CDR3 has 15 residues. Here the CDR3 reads CATSPRESSYNEQFF. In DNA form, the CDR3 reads TGTGCCACCAGCCCAAGGGAGAGCTCCTACAATGAGCAGTTCTTC.

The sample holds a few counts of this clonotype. CDR3 sequence: CASSLVRHDNTEAFF. The CDR3 DNA reads TGCGCCAGCAGCTTGGTCAGGCATGATAACACTGAAGCTTTCTTT. The chain links TRBV5-1 to TRBJ1-1, with no clear D. The V gene's germline CDR1 is SGHRS and CDR2 YFSETQ. The CDR3 covers 15 residues. V dropped 0 bases and J dropped 2 bases, with 11 bases sitting between them.

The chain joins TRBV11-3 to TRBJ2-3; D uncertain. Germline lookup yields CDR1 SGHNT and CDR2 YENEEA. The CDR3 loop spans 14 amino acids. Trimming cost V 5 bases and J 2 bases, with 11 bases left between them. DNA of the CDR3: TGTGCCAGCAGCGACCTAGATTACACAGATACGCAGTATTTT. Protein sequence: CASSDLDYTDTQYF.

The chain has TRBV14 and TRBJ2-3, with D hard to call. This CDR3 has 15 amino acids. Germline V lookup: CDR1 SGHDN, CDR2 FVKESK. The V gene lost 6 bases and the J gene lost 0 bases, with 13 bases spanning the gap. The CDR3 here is CASRGSRSSTDTQYF. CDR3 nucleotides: TGTGCCAGCAGGGGGTCTCGATCTAGCACAGATACGCAGTATTTT.